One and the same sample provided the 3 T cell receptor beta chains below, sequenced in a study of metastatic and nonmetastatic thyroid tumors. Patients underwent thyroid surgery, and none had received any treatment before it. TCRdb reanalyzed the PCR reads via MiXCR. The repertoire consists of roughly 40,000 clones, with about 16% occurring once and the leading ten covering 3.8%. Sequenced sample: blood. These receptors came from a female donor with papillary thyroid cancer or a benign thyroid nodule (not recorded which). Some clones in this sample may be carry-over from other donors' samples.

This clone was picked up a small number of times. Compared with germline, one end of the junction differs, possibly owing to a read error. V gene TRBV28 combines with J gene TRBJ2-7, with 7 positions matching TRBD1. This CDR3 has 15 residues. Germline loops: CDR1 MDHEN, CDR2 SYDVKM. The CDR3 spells CVSRTAGTERYEKYF. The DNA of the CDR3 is TGTGTCAGCAGAACTGCCGGGACAGAACGCTACGAGAAGTACTTC.

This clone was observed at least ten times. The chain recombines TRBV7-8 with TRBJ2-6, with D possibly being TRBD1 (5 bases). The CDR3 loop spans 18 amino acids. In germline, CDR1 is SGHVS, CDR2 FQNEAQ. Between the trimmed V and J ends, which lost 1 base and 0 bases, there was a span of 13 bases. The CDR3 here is CASSLVGAGLSGANVLTF. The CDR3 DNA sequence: TGTGCCAGCAGCTTAGTAGGGGCAGGCCTCTCTGGGGCCAACGTCCTGACTTTC. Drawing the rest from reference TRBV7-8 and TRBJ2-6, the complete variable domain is GAGVSQSPRYKVAKRGQDVALRCDPISGHVSLFWYQQALGQGPEFLTYFQNEAQLDKSGLPSDRFFAERPEGSVSTLKIQRTQQEDSAVYLCASSLVGAGLSGANVLTFGAGSRLTVL.

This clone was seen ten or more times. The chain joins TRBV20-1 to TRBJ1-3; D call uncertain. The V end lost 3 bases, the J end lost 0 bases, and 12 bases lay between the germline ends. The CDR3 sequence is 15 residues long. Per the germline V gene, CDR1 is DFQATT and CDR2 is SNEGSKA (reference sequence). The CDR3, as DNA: TGCAGTGCTAGTTTACCGACATTCTCTGGAAACACCATATATTTT. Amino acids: CSASLPTFSGNTIYF.